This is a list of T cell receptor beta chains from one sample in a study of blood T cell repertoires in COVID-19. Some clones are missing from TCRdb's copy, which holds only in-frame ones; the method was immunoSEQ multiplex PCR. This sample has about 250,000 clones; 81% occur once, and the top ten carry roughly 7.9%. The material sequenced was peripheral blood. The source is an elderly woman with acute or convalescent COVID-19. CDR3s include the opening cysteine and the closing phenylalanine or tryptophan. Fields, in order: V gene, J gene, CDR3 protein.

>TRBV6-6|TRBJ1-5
CASSTAGIGSNQPQHF
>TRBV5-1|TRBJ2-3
CASSAVTLHLDTQYF
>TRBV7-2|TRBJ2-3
CASSFLGMTSGGTDTQYF
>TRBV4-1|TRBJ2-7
CASSQGLGPYEQYF
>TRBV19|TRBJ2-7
CASSVGTSGSVYEQYF
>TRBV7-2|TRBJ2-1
CASRPQLPGGEQFF
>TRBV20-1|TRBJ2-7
CSAGDRYEQYF
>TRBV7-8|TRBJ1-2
CASSTAGVYGYTF
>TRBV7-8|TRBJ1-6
CASSSHSGDNSPLHF
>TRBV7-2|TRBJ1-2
CASSKPGQGIWGYTF
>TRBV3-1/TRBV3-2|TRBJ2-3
CASSQGGGRTDTQYF
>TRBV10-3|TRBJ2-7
CAIRTSGGIYEQYF
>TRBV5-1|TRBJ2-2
CASSLDPGNTGELFF
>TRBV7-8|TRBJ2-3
CASRPGGTDTQYF
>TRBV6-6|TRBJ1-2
CASSYEGPDGYTF
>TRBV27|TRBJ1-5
CASSLSGDRGKPQHF
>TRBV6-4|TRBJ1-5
CASSAGFNQPQHF
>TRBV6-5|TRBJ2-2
CASSYGGGASTGELFF
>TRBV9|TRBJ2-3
CACSGGSSSTDTQYF
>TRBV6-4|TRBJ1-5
CASSEQGGNQPQHF
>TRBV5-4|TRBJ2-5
CASSPGTSGGHQETQYF
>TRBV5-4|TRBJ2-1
CASSLGGANEQFF
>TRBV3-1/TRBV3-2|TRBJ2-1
CASSHSGTGANYNEQFF
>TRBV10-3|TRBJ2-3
CAISVSGMDTDTQYF
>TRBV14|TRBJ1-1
CASSQGLAPGGAFF
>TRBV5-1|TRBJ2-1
CASSLSRTSGDGQFF
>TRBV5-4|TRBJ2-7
CASSLAPPEEQYF